The following is a T cell receptor (beta chain) sequence with its context. This record comes from a study of T cell responses to AZD1222 COVID-19 vaccine. The data were produced by immunoSEQ multiplex PCR, yet TCRdb's version contains in-frame clones alone and is incomplete. In the table there are about 72,000 clones, approximately 90% of which are singletons. V lost 2 bases, J lost 5 bases, and 5 bases stayed unmatched. CDR1 and CDR2 (germline): LGHDT, YNNKEL (reference sequence). This CDR3 region has 15 residues. This material consisted of peripheral blood, taken 28 days after the second AZD1222 dose. J is TRBJ2-7 and V is TRBV3-1 (or the pseudogene TRBV3-2); 11 bases line up with TRBD2. This TCR derives from an adult who received the AZD1222 COVID-19 vaccine. DNA for the CDR3: TGTGCCAGCAGCCAAACTAGCGGGAGTCCAGACGAGCAGTACTTC. It specifies CASSQTSGSPDEQYF.